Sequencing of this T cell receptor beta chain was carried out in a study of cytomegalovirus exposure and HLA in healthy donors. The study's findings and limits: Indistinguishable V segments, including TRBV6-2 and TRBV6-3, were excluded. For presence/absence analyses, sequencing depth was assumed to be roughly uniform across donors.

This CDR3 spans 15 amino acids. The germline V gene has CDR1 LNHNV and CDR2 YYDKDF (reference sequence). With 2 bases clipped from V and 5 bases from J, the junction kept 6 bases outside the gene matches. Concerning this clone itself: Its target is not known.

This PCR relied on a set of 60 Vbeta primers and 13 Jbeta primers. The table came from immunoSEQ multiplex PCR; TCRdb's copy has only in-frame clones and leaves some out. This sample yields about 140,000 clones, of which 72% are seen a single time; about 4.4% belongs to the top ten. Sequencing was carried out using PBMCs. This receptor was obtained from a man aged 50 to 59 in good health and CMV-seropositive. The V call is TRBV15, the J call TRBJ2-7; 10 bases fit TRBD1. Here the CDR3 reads CATSRIRQGANEQYF. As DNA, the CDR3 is TGTGCCACCAGCAGAATTCGACAGGGGGCTAACGAGCAGTACTTC. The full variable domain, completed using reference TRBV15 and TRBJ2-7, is DAMVIQNPRYQVTQFGKPVTLSCSQTLNHNVMYWYQQKSSQAPKLLFHYYDKDFNNEADTPDNFQSRRPNTSFCFLDIRSPGLGDTAMYLCATSRIRQGANEQYFGPGTRLTVT.